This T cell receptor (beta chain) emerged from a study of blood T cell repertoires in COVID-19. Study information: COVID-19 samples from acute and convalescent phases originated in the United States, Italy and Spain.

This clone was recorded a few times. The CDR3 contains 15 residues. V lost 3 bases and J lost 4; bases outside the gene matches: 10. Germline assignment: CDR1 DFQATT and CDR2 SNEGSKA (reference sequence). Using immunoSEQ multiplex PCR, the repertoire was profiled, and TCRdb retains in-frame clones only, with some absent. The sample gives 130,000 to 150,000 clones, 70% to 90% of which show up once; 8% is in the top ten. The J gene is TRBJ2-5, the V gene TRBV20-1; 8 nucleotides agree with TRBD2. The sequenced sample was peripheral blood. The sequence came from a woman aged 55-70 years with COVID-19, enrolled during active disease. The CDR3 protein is CSASVGGGLLETQYF. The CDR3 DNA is TGCAGTGCTAGTGTCGGCGGGGGGTTATTAGAGACCCAGTACTTC.